This T cell receptor (beta chain) was identified in a study of T cell responses to AZD1222 COVID-19 vaccine. The study, taken as a whole, reports: The sample set comprised mostly white British donors with more females, and clonal diversity was possibly underestimated. Only six people who got AZD1222 tested seropositive at baseline. Vaccine-related CD4 TCRs covered spike, predominating at 160-218 and 743-854.

Sequenced by immunoSEQ multiplex PCR; TCRdb stores in-frame clones only, minus some. The sample shows some 140,000 clones, approximately 85% of them seen only once. V lost 2 bases to trimming and J lost 2 bases; unmatched junction nucleotides: 10. CDR3 length: 19 residues. The germline CDR1 and CDR2 sequences are LNHDA and SQIVND (reference sequence). Regarding this clone: Its antigen is not known.

Here the sequenced sample was peripheral blood, taken 28 days after the second dose of the MenACWY control vaccine. V is TRBV19 and J is TRBJ2-1; 12 bases fit TRBD2. The clonotype comes from an adult who received the MenACWY meningococcal vaccine as a control. Here the CDR3 reads CASSIRTSGAQSTYNEQFF. The CDR3 DNA follows: TGTGCCAGTAGTATAAGGACTAGCGGGGCCCAGTCGACCTACAATGAGCAGTTCTTC.